This T cell receptor (beta chain) was sequenced during a study of blood T cell repertoires in COVID-19. Across the whole study: The United States, Italy and Spain provided the acute and convalescent COVID-19 samples. Sample material is recorded as cDNA or gDNA derived from T cells, B-cell-depleted T cells, or PBMCs.

Under the authors' procedure: Estimates of nucleated cell counts were drawn from the amplification of reference gene primers. The protocol was immunoSEQ multiplex PCR, while the TCRdb copy is restricted to in-frame clones and leaves out a portion. Clonal size and the V and J genes are those of that table, whereas D and trimming came from the DNA. The sample includes 25,000 to 30,000 clones, 83% seen only once; the top ten take almost 25%. The CDR3 has 12 residues. The V and J ends lost 1 base and 7 bases respectively, with 5 bases between them. Per germline, CDR1 SGHNT and CDR2 YYREEE (reference sequence).

Sequenced input: peripheral blood. This TCR was recovered from a human donor in a cohort sampled during active COVID-19. This chain joins TRBV5-4 and TRBJ2-2, with D hard to call. The CDR3 loop reads CASSLTGGELFF. The CDR3 DNA reads as TGTGCCAGCAGCTTGACCGGCGGGGAGCTGTTTTTT.